The 12 T cell receptor beta chains below all came from one sample that was sequenced in a study of response to subunit inactivated influenza vaccine. In TCRdb, the RT-PCR reads were re-called with MiXCR into one record per CDR3 protein. The sample has under 550,000 distinct CDR3 sequences; 7.6% are singletons. The sequencing here drew on PBMCs from blood, taken around 2 years after vaccination. Receptor source: a man aged 50 to 69 who received an inactivated influenza vaccine.

This clonotype has more than one count but fewer than ten. The V and J genes are TRBV19 and TRBJ1-1; no clear D. Germline lookup yields CDR1 LNHDA and CDR2 SQIVND (reference sequence). The V end was cut by 6 bases, the J end by 2 bases, with 13 bases between. The CDR3 has 14 residues. The CDR3 here is CASRRREPNTEAFF. CDR3 sequence (DNA): TGTGCCAGTAGACGTCGGGAGCCAAACACTGAAGCTTTCTTT. The whole variable domain, remainder taken from reference TRBV19 and TRBJ1-1, is DGGITQSPKYLFRKEGQNVTLSCEQNLNHDAMYWYRQDPGQGLRLIYYSQIVNDFQKGDIAEGYSVSREKKESFPLTVTSAQKNPTAFYLCASRRREPNTEAFFGQGTRLTVV.

This clonotype was seen at least ten times. The rearrangement uses TRBV27 and TRBJ2-7, with no clear D. The CDR3 runs 15 residues. The germline V and J ends were trimmed by 6 bases and 6 bases, with 21 bases remaining between them. Germline V CDR1 and CDR2: MNHEY, SMNVEV (reference sequence). The CDR3 loop is CASSPILAPEREQYF. The CDR3 DNA follows: TGTGCCAGCAGCCCTATATTAGCACCGGAACGCGAGCAGTACTTC.

Worth noting for this clonotype: One end of the junction varies from germline; a read error may be responsible. This rearrangement joins TRBV28 to TRBJ2-5; 7 bases agree with TRBD1. Germline V gene data show CDR1 as MDHEN and CDR2 as SYDVKM. This CDR3 has 15 residues. Written as DNA, the CDR3 is TGTTCCAGCAGCGCAACCTCAGGGGGCCAAGAGACCCAGTACTTC. Its translation is CSSSATSGGQETQYF.

This clonotype was seen more than once but under ten times. The chain has TRBV6-1 and TRBJ1-1, with D possibly TRBD1 on 6 matching bases. The CDR3 contains 13 residues. Trimming took 8 bases from V and 5 from J, leaving 15 bases between them. CDR1 MNHNS and CDR2 SASEGT come from the germline V gene. The CDR3 loop is CASDLTGWTEAFF. The CDR3 bases are TGTGCCAGCGACTTAACAGGGTGGACTGAAGCTTTCTTT.

This clonotype showed up many times. The V gene is TRBV5-1, the J gene TRBJ2-7; 9 positions agree with TRBD2. CDR1 and CDR2 (germline): SGHRS, YFSETQ. Unmatched junction bases numbered 1, after V lost 0 bases and J lost 3 bases. There are 14 residues in the CDR3. The CDR3 loop is CASSLVAGDYEQYF. The CDR3 DNA is TGCGCCAGCAGCTTGGTAGCGGGAGACTACGAGCAGTACTTC.

The chain combines TRBV5-1 with TRBJ2-7; D unclear. V was clipped by 5 bases and J by 0 bases, with 12 bases between them. The CDR3 covers 14 residues. Germline CDR1 reads SGHRS; CDR2 reads YFSETQ. For the CDR3, the DNA is TGCGCCAGCAGTAATTCCGGGTTCTCCTACGAGCAGTACTTC. It translates to CASSNSGFSYEQYF.

The chain carries TRBV7-2 and TRBJ2-7; 9 bases are shared with TRBD1. CDR1 and CDR2 (germline): SGHTA, FQGNSA. CDR3 length: 14 amino acids. Trimming removed 5 bases from V and 3 bases from J; junction bases left unmatched: 5. Written as DNA, the CDR3 is TGTGCCAGCAGCCGCATGGGACAGGGCTACGAGCAGTACTTC. The encoded protein is CASSRMGQGYEQYF.

This clonotype has more than one count but fewer than ten. V and J are TRBV20-1 and TRBJ2-1, with 7 bases lining up with TRBD2. Germline V gene sequence: CDR1 DFQATT, CDR2 SNEGSKA (reference sequence). The length of the CDR3 is 18 residues. The J segment lost 2 bases and the V segment lost 6 bases, leaving 19 bases of the junction unmatched. In nucleotides, the CDR3 is TGCAGTGCAAATGCGGATTTGGCGGTCGGGAGGACCTACAATGAGCAGTTCTTC. Translating gives CSANADLAVGRTYNEQFF.

V and J are TRBV28 and TRBJ2-1; tentatively, D is TRBD2 (5 bases). The CDR3 loop spans 15 amino acids. Trimming cost V 2 bases and J 3 bases, with 11 bases left between them. The germline gives CDR1 MDHEN, CDR2 SYDVKM. CDR3 sequence (DNA): TGTGCCAGCAGTTTAAGCGGATCCCACTACAATGAGCAGTTCTTC. Translated, it gives CASSLSGSHYNEQFF.

This clonotype was observed a few times. CDR3: CSATQRATGEQYF. The CDR3 coding sequence is TGCAGTGCTACTCAGCGGGCGACTGGGGAGCAGTACTTC. The chain recombines TRBV20-1 with TRBJ2-7; perhaps TRBD2 as D (6 bases). V gave up 4 bases and J gave up 7 bases, with 17 bases separating them. The CDR3 contains 13 residues. CDR1 DFQATT and CDR2 SNEGSKA come from the germline V gene (reference sequence).

This rearrangement joins TRBV5-1 to TRBJ1-1; TRBD1 is a possible D gene (5 bases). The germline V and J ends were trimmed by 3 bases and 5 bases, with 14 bases remaining between them. The CDR3 is 14 amino acids. Germline assignment: CDR1 SGHRS and CDR2 YFSETQ. CDR3 sequence (DNA): TGCGCCAGCAGCTATAGACACGGGGGGACTGAAGCTTTCTTT. This encodes CASSYRHGGTEAFF.

The sample holds a few counts of this clonotype. This rearrangement joins TRBV7-2 to TRBJ2-3, with 11 bases fitting TRBD2. The trim removed 6 bases at V and 3 bases at J, leaving 8 bases unmatched. Germline-derived CDR1 and CDR2 are SGHTA and FQGNSA. This CDR3 comprises 16 residues. The CDR3 reads CASRKRLAGTTDTQYF. The CDR3 DNA is TGTGCCAGCAGGAAGAGACTAGCGGGGACGACAGATACGCAGTATTTT.